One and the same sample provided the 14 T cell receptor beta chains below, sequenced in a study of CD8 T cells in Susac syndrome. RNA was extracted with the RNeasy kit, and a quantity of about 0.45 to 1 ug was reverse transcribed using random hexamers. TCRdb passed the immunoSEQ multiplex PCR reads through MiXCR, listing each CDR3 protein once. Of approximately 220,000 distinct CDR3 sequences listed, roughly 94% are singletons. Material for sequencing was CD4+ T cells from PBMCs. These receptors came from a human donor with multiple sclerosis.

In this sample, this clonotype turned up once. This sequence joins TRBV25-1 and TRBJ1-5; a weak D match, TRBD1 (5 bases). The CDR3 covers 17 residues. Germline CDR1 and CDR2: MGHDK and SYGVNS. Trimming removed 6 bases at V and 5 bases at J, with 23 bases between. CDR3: CASSNTLRQRVHQPQHF. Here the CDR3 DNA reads TGTGCCAGCAGCAATACCCTCCGACAGAGGGTACATCAGCCCCAGCATTTT.

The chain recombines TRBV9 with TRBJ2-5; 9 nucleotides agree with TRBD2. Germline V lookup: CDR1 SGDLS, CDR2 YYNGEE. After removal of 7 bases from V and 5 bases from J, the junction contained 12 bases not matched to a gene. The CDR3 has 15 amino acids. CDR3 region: CASGASGTVGETQYF. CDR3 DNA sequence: TGTGCCAGCGGAGCTAGCGGGACCGTAGGGGAGACCCAGTACTTC.

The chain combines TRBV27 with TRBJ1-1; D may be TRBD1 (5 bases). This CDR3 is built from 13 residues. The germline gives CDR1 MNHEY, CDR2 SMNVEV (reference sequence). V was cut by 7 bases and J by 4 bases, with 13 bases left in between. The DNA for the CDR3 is TGTGCCAGCAATCCCTCGGGGGGCACTGAAGCTTTCTTT. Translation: CASNPSGGTEAFF.

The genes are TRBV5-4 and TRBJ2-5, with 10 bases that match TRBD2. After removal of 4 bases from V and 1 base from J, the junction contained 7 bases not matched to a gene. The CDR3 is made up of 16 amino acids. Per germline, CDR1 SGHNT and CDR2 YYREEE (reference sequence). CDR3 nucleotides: TGTGCCAGCAGCCCCCGTGCTAGCGGGGGCCAAGAGACCCAGTACTTC. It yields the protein CASSPRASGGQETQYF. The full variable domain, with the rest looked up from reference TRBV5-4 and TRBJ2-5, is ETGVTQSPTHLIKTRGQQVTLRCSSQSGHNTVSWYQQALGQGPQFIFQYYREEENGRGNFPPRFSGLQFPNYSSELNVNALELDDSALYLCASSPRASGGQETQYFGPGTRLLVL.

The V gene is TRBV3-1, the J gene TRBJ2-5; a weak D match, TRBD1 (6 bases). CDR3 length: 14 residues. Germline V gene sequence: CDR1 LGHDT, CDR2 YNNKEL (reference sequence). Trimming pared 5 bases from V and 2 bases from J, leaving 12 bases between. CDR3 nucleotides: TGTGCCAGCAGCTCTCGACAGGCTCAAGAGACCCAGTACTTC. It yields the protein CASSSRQAQETQYF.

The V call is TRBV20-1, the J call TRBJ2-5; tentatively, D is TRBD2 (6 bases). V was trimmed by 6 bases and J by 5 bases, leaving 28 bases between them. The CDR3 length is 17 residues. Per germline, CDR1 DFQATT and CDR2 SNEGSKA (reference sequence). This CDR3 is CSATAGGSVIRGETQYF. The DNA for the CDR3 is TGCAGTGCCACCGCCGGGGGAAGCGTCATTCGGGGGGAGACCCAGTACTTC.

CDR3 region: CAISVDRDEQYV. CDR3 DNA: TGTGCCATCAGTGTTGACAGGGACGAGCAGTACGTC. This chain uses TRBV10-3 with TRBJ2-7; 7 nucleotides agree with TRBD1. The V gene's germline CDR1 is ENHRY and CDR2 SYGVKD. CDR3 size: 12 residues. V gave up 4 bases and J gave up 5 bases; unmatched junction bases: 2.

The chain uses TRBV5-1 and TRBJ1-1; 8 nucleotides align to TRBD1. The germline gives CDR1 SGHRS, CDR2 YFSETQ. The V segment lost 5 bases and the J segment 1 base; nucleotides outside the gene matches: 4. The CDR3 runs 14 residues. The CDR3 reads CASRWTGTNTEAFF. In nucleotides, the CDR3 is TGCGCCAGCAGGTGGACAGGGACGAACACTGAAGCTTTCTTT. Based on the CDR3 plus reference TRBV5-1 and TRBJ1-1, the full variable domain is KAGVTQTPRYLIKTRGQQVTLSCSPISGHRSVSWYQQTPGQGLQFLFEYFSETQRNKGNFPGRFSGRQFSNSRSEMNVSTLELGDSALYLCASRWTGTNTEAFFGQGTRLTVV.

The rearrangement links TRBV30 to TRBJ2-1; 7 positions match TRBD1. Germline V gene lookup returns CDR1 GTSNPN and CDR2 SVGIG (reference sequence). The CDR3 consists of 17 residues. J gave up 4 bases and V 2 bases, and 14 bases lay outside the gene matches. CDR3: CAWSTRGQHGLYNEQFF. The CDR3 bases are TGTGCCTGGAGTACCCGGGGACAGCACGGGCTATACAATGAGCAGTTCTTC.

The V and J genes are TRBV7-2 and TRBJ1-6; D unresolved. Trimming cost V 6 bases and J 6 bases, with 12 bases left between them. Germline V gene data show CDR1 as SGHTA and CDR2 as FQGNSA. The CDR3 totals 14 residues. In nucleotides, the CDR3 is TGTGCCAGCAGGACGGAGTGGACTAATTCACCCCTCCACTTT. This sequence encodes CASRTEWTNSPLHF.

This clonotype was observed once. CDR3 nucleotides: TGTGCCAGCAGCCAAATAAACACCGGGGAGCTGTTTTTT. As protein: CASSQINTGELFF. This sequence joins TRBV3-1 and TRBJ2-2; no clear D. Per the germline V gene, CDR1 is LGHDT and CDR2 is YNNKEL (reference sequence). This CDR3 comprises 13 residues. V was cut by 2 bases and J by 2 bases, with 3 bases left in between.

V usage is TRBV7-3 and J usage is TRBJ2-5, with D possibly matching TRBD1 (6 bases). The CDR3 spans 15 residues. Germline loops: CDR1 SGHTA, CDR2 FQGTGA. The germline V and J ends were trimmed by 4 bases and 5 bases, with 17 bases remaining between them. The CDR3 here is CASSSTGTLLETQYF. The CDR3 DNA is TGTGCCAGCAGCTCCACCGGGACACTGCTGGAGACCCAGTACTTC.

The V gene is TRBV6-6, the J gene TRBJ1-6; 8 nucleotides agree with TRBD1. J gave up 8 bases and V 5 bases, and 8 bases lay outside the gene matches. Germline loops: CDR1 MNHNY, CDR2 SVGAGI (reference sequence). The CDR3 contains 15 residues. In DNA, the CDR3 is TGTGCCAGCAGTCGCCGGACAGGGTTGGATTCACCCCTCCACTTT. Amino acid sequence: CASSRRTGLDSPLHF.

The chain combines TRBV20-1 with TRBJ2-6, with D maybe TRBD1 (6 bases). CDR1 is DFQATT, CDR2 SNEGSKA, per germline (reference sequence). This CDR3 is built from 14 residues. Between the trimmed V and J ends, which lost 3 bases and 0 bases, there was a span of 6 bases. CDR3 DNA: TGCAGTGCTAGCAGGGGCTCTGGGGCCAACGTCCTGACTTTC. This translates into CSASRGSGANVLTF.